This T cell receptor beta chain came from a study of blood T cell repertoires in COVID-19. Germline V gene data show CDR1 as MGHRA and CDR2 as YSYEKL. V lost 1 base to trimming and J lost 1 base, with 4 bases between them. The CDR3 contains 13 residues. Sequencing used immunoSEQ multiplex PCR; TCRdb keeps in-frame clones, though not all of them. The sample lists some 350,000 clones, roughly 87% occurring once. The sample comprised PBMCs or T cells enriched from blood (not recorded which). The receptor's source is a woman aged 25-40 years who had recovered from COVID-19. This chain links TRBV4-1 with TRBJ1-1; no clear D gene. CDR3 in amino acids: CASSQAGNTEAFF. CDR3 coding DNA: TGCGCCAGCAGCCAAGCAGGGAACACTGAAGCTTTCTTT.